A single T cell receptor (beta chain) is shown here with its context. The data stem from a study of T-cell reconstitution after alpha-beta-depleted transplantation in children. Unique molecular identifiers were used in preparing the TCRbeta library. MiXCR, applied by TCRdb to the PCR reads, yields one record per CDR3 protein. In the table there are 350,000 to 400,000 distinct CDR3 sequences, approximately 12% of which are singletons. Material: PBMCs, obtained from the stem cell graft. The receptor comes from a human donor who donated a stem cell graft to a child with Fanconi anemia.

In DNA, the CDR3 is TGCGCCAGCAGTTGGAGGGGGGCCTCCTACGAGCAGTACTTC. Encoded protein: CASSWRGASYEQYF. The rearrangement links TRBV5-1 to TRBJ2-7, with D possibly called TRBD1 or TRBD2 (6 bases each). CDR1 and CDR2 from the germline V gene are SGHRS and YFSETQ. V was pared by 5 bases and J by 0 bases, with 12 bases between. The length of the CDR3 is 14 residues.